This T cell receptor (beta chain) is from a study of blood T cell repertoires in COVID-19. Study summary: COVID-19 samples from acute and convalescent phases originated in the United States, Italy and Spain. T cells, B-cell-depleted T cells, or PBMCs supplied cDNA or gDNA.

CDR3 size: 15 residues. Germline V gene data show CDR1 as SGHNT and CDR2 as YENEEA. Trimming removed 3 bases from V and 3 bases from J, with 15 bases in between. The method was immunoSEQ multiplex PCR; TCRdb's version includes in-frame clones alone and lacks a portion of them. The sample includes about 100,000 clones, roughly 92% of them seen just once. This receptor was identified in a man between 45 and 60 years old with active COVID-19. Sequencing was done on a sample of peripheral blood. The chain uses TRBV11-3 and TRBJ2-7; TRBD1 is a possible D gene (6 bases). The CDR3, as DNA: TGTGCCAGCAGCTTGGGTAGGCAGGGGAACTACGAGCAGTACTTC. It yields the protein CASSLGRQGNYEQYF.